The sequence of this T cell receptor beta chain was determined in a study of blood T cell repertoires in COVID-19. Study context: Donors in the United States, Italy and Spain gave samples during acute or convalescent COVID-19. In each case, the material was cDNA or gDNA derived from T cells, B-cell-depleted T cells, or PBMCs.

J lost 2 bases, V lost 1 base, and 3 bases had no gene match. CDR3 length equals 15 residues. Looked up from germline, CDR1 is SGHNT and CDR2 is YENEEA. Original handling: Researchers report that nucleated cell counts were estimated from reference gene primer amplification. TCRdb keeps only in-frame clones here, not all; method: immunoSEQ multiplex PCR. For V, J and clone size, that table is used; D and trimming come from the DNA. Of some 250,000 clones listed, less than 90% were seen once; the top ten hold around 5.9%. The J gene is TRBJ2-7, the V gene TRBV11-3, with TRBD2 matching over 9 bases. Sequenced: peripheral blood. The receptor's source is a man in his 60s with acute or convalescent COVID-19. CDR3 loop: CASSLGTSEAYEQYF. The CDR3 DNA reads TGTGCCAGCAGCTTAGGGACTAGCGAAGCCTACGAGCAGTACTTC.